Shown below are 26 T cell receptor beta chains from a single sample sequenced in a study of blood T cell repertoires in COVID-19. Here immunoSEQ multiplex PCR was the method, and the copy in TCRdb shows in-frame clones only, minus some. The sample shows 250,000 to 350,000 clones, around nine tenths of them seen only once. Sequenced sample: peripheral blood. Receptor source: a woman between 55 and 75 years old with acute or convalescent COVID-19.

The V call is TRBV27, the J call TRBJ2-1, with a weak D call TRBD1 (5 bases). There are 15 residues in the CDR3. Germline CDR1 is MNHEY and CDR2 is SMNVEV (reference sequence). V dropped 6 bases and J dropped 0 bases, with 12 bases sitting between them. The CDR3 region has the DNA TGTGCCAGCAGACGAGACAGACCCTCCTACAATGAGCAGTTCTTC. As protein: CASRRDRPSYNEQFF.

The chain links TRBV4-2 to TRBJ2-1, with 10 bases identical to TRBD2. Germline V gives CDR1 LGHNA, CDR2 YNFKEQ. J was trimmed by 10 bases and V by 1 base; bases with no gene match: 7. The CDR3 sequence is 15 residues long. The CDR3 coding sequence is TGTGCCAGCAGCCAAGTGGGGGGACTAGCGTTCGAGCAGTTCTTC. Protein sequence: CASSQVGGLAFEQFF.

The gene calls are TRBV28 and TRBJ2-5, with D possibly matching TRBD2 (7 bases). The CDR3 totals 14 residues. Trimming cost V 7 bases and J 4 bases, with 16 bases left between them. Germline-derived CDR1 and CDR2 are MDHEN and SYDVKM. CDR3 coding DNA: TGTGCCAGCAACCTTGCGGGGGCAGGAGAGACCCAGTACTTC. Protein product: CASNLAGAGETQYF.

The DNA for the CDR3 is TGTGCCAGCAGTTGGCTTCGGAACACTGAAGCTTTCTTT. As protein: CASSWLRNTEAFF. This chain joins TRBV6-5 and TRBJ1-1, with unresolved D. Trimming pared 4 bases from V and 1 base from J, leaving 7 bases between. Germline CDR1 reads MNHEY; CDR2 reads SVGAGI. This CDR3 has 13 amino acids.

The chain carries TRBV15 and TRBJ1-3; D uncertain. V was trimmed by 0 bases and J by 4 bases, leaving 10 bases between them. The length of the CDR3 is 15 residues. Germline values: CDR1 LNHNV, CDR2 YYDKDF (reference sequence). CDR3 protein: CATSRETGNGNTIYF. CDR3 coding DNA: TGTGCCACCAGCAGAGAGACGGGAAACGGAAACACCATATATTTT.

The chain joins TRBV6-2 or TRBV6-3 to TRBJ1-1; unclear D gene. The CDR3 runs 12 residues. V was shortened by 5 bases and J by 5 bases, with 9 bases between the two germline ends. Looked up from germline, CDR1 is MNHEY and CDR2 is SVGEGT. The CDR3 loop reads CASSRTATEAFF. The CDR3 DNA is TGTGCCAGCAGTAGAACAGCAACTGAAGCTTTCTTT.

This clone showed up just once. The chain uses TRBV5-1 and TRBJ1-2; TRBD1 matches at 8 bases. V trimming: 6 bases; J trimming: 2 bases; junction bases outside the gene matches: 9. Germline V gene sequence: CDR1 SGHRS, CDR2 YFSETQ. This CDR3 spans 15 amino acids. For the CDR3, the DNA is TGCGCCAGCACGGAGACGGACAGGGCAAACTATGGCTACACCTTC. It is translated as CASTETDRANYGYTF.

In DNA form, the CDR3 reads TGTGCCAGCAAAACGGGGAACACTGAAGCTTTCTTT. It encodes CASKTGNTEAFF. The chain is built from TRBV27 and TRBJ1-1; D ambiguous. The V and J ends lost 7 bases and 1 base respectively, with 7 bases between them. Germline V gives CDR1 MNHEY, CDR2 SMNVEV (reference sequence). The CDR3 sequence is 12 residues long.

This rearrangement joins TRBV5-1 to TRBJ1-2, with 8 positions matching TRBD1. CDR1 is SGHRS, CDR2 YFSETQ, per germline. This CDR3 spans 16 amino acids. V shed 3 bases, J shed 5 bases, and the junction held 12 bases outside the gene matches. The CDR3 here is CASSSAGGALKYGYTF. DNA of the CDR3: TGCGCCAGCAGCTCGGCAGGGGGCGCTCTGAAATATGGCTACACCTTC.

V is TRBV19 and J is TRBJ1-5; 8 nucleotides align to TRBD1. J gave up 2 bases and V 3 bases, and 3 bases lay outside the gene matches. Per germline, CDR1 LNHDA and CDR2 SQIVND (reference sequence). The CDR3 has 15 residues. CDR3 bases: TGTGCCAGTAGTATTGAGGGACAGGGCAATCAGCCCCAGCATTTT. Protein product: CASSIEGQGNQPQHF.

In this sample, this clone turned up once. The V and J genes are TRBV7-8 and TRBJ1-2; D gene unclear. The V gene's germline CDR1 is SGHVS and CDR2 FQNEAQ. Deletions cut 3 bases from V and 5 bases from J, with 16 bases between. The CDR3 totals 15 residues. CDR3 sequence (DNA): TGTGCCAGCAGCTTGACAACCTCAACCCTTTATGGCTACACCTTC. This encodes CASSLTTSTLYGYTF.

Turning to this clone: Germline is not matched at one junction end, which may reflect a read error. This chain links TRBV3-1 (or the pseudogene TRBV3-2) with TRBJ2-2; TRBD2 might be the D (7 bases). The CDR3 runs 15 residues. The germline V gene encodes CDR1 LGHDT and CDR2 YNNKEL (reference sequence). The CDR3 loop reads CASCHGGRWTGELFF. CDR3 DNA: TGTGCCAGCTGCCACGGGGGGCGTTGGACCGGGGAGCTGTTTTTT.

The V and J genes are TRBV30 and TRBJ2-7, with 13 bases matching TRBD2. This CDR3 comprises 13 residues. Germline values: CDR1 GTSNPN, CDR2 SVGIG (reference sequence). Unmatched junction bases numbered 8, after V lost 7 bases and J lost 8 bases. The CDR3 sequence is CAFRTSGRMKQYF. The CDR3 nucleotides read TGTGCCTTCCGGACTAGCGGGAGAATGAAGCAGTACTTC.

This chain connects TRBV18 to TRBJ2-5, with 7 bases fitting TRBD1. CDR1 is KGHSH and CDR2 is LQKENI in the germline V gene. This CDR3 is 14 amino acids long. V was clipped by 2 bases and J by 5 bases; unmatched bases: 5. The CDR3 loop is CASSPNRGLETQYF. In DNA, the CDR3 is TGTGCCAGCTCACCAAACAGGGGATTGGAGACCCAGTACTTC.

This clone has a single count. The V gene is TRBV18, the J gene TRBJ1-2; tentative D call: TRBD1 (5 bases). V was pared by 8 bases and J by 0 bases, with 10 bases between. The CDR3 has 13 amino acids. Germline V gene lookup returns CDR1 KGHSH and CDR2 LQKENI. In nucleotides, the CDR3 is TGTGCCAGCGCGGACACTTCTAACTATGGCTACACCTTC. It translates to CASADTSNYGYTF.

This clone showed up just a few times. This chain joins TRBV5-8 and TRBJ2-7; the D gene is possibly TRBD2 (7 bases). CDR3 length: 15 amino acids. CDR1 is SGHTS, CDR2 YDEGEE, per germline. Trimming stripped 1 base from V and 4 bases from J, with 15 bases between. The CDR3 loop reads CASSLRGASGYEQYF. The CDR3, as DNA: TGTGCCAGCAGCTTGCGGGGGGCGTCGGGGTACGAGCAGTACTTC.

CDR3 protein: CATSNNRGLFF. In DNA form, the CDR3 reads TGTGCCACCAGCAATAACAGGGGGCTGTTTTTT. The J gene is TRBJ2-2, the V gene TRBV15, with 7 bases that match TRBD1. With 4 bases clipped from V and 13 bases from J, the junction kept 3 bases outside the gene matches. The CDR3 sequence is 11 residues long. CDR1 and CDR2 from the germline V gene are LNHNV and YYDKDF (reference sequence).

V and J are TRBV6-2 or TRBV6-3 and TRBJ2-3; D call uncertain. This CDR3 contains 12 residues. In germline, CDR1 is MNHEY, CDR2 SVGEGT. Between the trimmed V and J ends, which lost 1 base and 7 bases, there was a span of 6 bases. The CDR3 here is CASSYFKNTQYF. In DNA form, the CDR3 reads TGTGCCAGCAGTTACTTCAAAAATACGCAGTATTTT.

The rearrangement links TRBV28 to TRBJ2-7; 10 bases are a match to TRBD1. V lost 7 bases and J lost 3; bases outside the gene matches: 6. Germline V gene lookup returns CDR1 MDHEN and CDR2 SYDVKM. The CDR3 is made up of 14 amino acids. The DNA for the CDR3 is TGTGCCAGCATTGGACAGGGGGAAAGCTACGAGCAGTACTTC. This encodes CASIGQGESYEQYF.

CDR3 sequence: CASSTRARQETQYF. The CDR3 nucleotides read TGTGCCAGTAGTACGCGGGCCAGGCAAGAGACCCAGTACTTC. The chain couples TRBV19 to TRBJ2-5; D is perhaps TRBD2 (5 bases). CDR1 is LNHDA, CDR2 SQIVND, per germline (reference sequence). This CDR3 contains 14 residues. V was cut by 4 bases and J by 2 bases, with 11 bases left in between.

The J gene is TRBJ2-4, the V gene TRBV5-6; D is uncertain. Trimming removed 0 bases at V and 7 bases at J, with 8 bases between. Germline CDR1 is SGHDT and CDR2 is YYEEEE. This CDR3 spans 13 amino acids. CDR3 bases: TGTGCCAGCAGCTTGGGACTTCTCAACATTCAGTACTTC. As protein: CASSLGLLNIQYF.

There are a few counts of this clone. The chain employs TRBV7-3 and TRBJ2-3; TRBD2 might be the D (6 bases). V gave up 0 bases and J gave up 0 bases, with 25 bases separating them. This CDR3 contains 21 residues. Germline CDR1 is SGHTA and CDR2 is FQGTGA. The CDR3: CASSLTRTWAGPAPSTDTQYF. The CDR3 region has the DNA TGTGCCAGCAGCTTAACCAGGACTTGGGCGGGGCCCGCCCCTAGCACAGATACGCAGTATTTT.

The chain is built from TRBV11-2 and TRBJ1-1; 8 nucleotides line up with TRBD1. The CDR3 contains 13 residues. J lost 10 bases, V lost 4 bases, and 8 bases had no gene match. Germline CDR1 reads SGHAT; CDR2 reads FQNNGV. CDR3 DNA sequence: TGTGCCAGCAGCTCACAGGGGGTAAGGGCAGCTTTCTTT. Translation: CASSSQGVRAAFF.

The chain combines TRBV28 with TRBJ2-5; D is possibly TRBD2 (5 bases). CDR3 size: 13 residues. The germline V and J ends were trimmed by 3 bases and 9 bases, with 14 bases remaining between them. Per germline, CDR1 MDHEN and CDR2 SYDVKM. CDR3 sequence reads: CASSLGPPGAQYF. In nucleotides, the CDR3 is TGTGCCAGCAGTTTGGGCCCGCCCGGGGCCCAGTACTTC.

This clone was recorded a few times. V usage is TRBV19 and J usage is TRBJ2-5; TRBD2 is a possible D gene (5 bases). Germline-derived CDR1 and CDR2 are LNHDA and SQIVND (reference sequence). V was trimmed by 4 bases and J by 5 bases, leaving 8 bases between them. The CDR3 has 12 residues. This CDR3 is CASSKGGETQYF. CDR3 in DNA: TGTGCCAGTAGTAAGGGCGGGGAGACCCAGTACTTC.

This clone was seen a single time. The chain recombines TRBV19 with TRBJ1-5, with D unclear. There are 12 residues in the CDR3. Germline CDR1 and CDR2: LNHDA and SQIVND (reference sequence). Deletions cut 3 bases from V and 7 bases from J, with 7 bases between. CDR3 nucleotide sequence: TGTGCCAGTAGTATCCTGGGCCAGCCCCAGCATTTT. Amino acid sequence: CASSILGQPQHF.